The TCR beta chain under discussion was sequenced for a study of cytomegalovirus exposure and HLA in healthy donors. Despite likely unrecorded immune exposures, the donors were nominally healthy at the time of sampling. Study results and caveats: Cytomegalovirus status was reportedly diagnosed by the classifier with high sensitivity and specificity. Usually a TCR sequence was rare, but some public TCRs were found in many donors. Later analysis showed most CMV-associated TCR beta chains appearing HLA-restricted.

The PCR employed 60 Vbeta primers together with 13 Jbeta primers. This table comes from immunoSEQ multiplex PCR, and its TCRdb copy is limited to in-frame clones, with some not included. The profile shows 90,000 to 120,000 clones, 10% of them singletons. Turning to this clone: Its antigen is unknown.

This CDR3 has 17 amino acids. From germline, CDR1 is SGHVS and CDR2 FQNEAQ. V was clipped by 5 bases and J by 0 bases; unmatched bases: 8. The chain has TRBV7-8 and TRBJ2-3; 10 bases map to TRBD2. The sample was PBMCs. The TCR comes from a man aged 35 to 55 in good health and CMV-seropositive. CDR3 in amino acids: CASSPRLAGISTDTQYF. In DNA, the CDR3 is TGTGCCAGCAGCCCCAGACTAGCGGGTATTAGCACAGATACGCAGTATTTT. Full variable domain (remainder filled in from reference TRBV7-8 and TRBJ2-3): GAGVSQSPRYKVAKRGQDVALRCDPISGHVSLFWYQQALGQGPEFLTYFQNEAQLDKSGLPSDRFFAERPEGSVSTLKIQRTQQEDSAVYLCASSPRLAGISTDTQYFGPGTRLTVL.